The entry below gives a single T cell receptor beta chain sequence along with its context. The source of the sample is a study of blood T cell repertoires in COVID-19. Overall study context: COVID-19 samples, acute and convalescent, were from the United States, Italy and Spain. Sources were T cells, B-cell-depleted T cells, or PBMCs; the material itself was cDNA or gDNA.

There are 14 residues in the CDR3. Per the germline V gene, CDR1 is ENHRY and CDR2 is SYGVKD. V lost 2 bases and J lost 7; bases outside the gene matches: 4. Data came from immunoSEQ multiplex PCR; TCRdb stores just in-frame clones and leaves some out. The sample has more than 200,000 clones; around 84% are singletons. The sequence was obtained from a man aged 55 to 70 with acute or convalescent COVID-19. Sequencing used peripheral blood. The chain recombines TRBV10-3 with TRBJ1-5; TRBD1 matches at 8 bases. CDR3 DNA sequence: TGTGCCATCAGTGAGGGACAGGGAGGCCAGCCCCAGCATTTT. Its protein is CAISEGQGGQPQHF.